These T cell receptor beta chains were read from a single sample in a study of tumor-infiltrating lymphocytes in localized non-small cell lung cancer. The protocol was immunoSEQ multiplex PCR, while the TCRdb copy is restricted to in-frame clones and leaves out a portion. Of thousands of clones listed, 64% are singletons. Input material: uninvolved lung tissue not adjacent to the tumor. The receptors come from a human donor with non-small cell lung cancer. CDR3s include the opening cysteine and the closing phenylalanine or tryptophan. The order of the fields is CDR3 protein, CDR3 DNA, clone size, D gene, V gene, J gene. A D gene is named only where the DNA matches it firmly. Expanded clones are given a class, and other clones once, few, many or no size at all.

CASSQQGGNTEAFF	TGTGCCAGTAGCCAACAGGGGGGCAACACTGAAGCTTTCTTT	.	TRBD1	TRBV19	TRBJ1-1
CASSLLGRDNSPLHF	TGTGCCAGCAGCTTACTTGGTAGGGATAATTCACCCCTCCACTTT	.	.	TRBV7-2	TRBJ1-6
CASSEIISYEQYF	TGTGCCAGCAGTGAAATCATTTCTTACGAGCAGTACTTC	.	.	TRBV2	TRBJ2-7
CASSKQGAQPQHF	TGTGCCAGTAGTAAACAGGGGGCTCAGCCCCAGCATTTT	few	TRBD1	TRBV19	TRBJ1-5
CASSETSGGPSYEQYF	TGTGCCAGCAGCGAGACTAGCGGGGGACCTTCCTACGAGCAGTACTTC	.	TRBD2	TRBV5-4	TRBJ2-7
CAWSPAVGNTIYF	TGTGCCTGGAGCCCGGCGGTAGGAAACACCATATATTTT	.	.	TRBV30	TRBJ1-3
CASSGQDLAKNIQYF	TGTGCCAGCAGCGGACAGGACTTAGCCAAAAACATTCAGTACTTC	.	TRBD1	TRBV19	TRBJ2-4
CASSANRNTEAFF	TGTGCCAGCAGTGCAAACAGGAACACTGAAGCTTTCTTT	few	.	TRBV6-4	TRBJ1-1
CASSETGTWEQPQHF	TGTGCCAGCAGCGAAACCGGGACCTGGGAGCAGCCCCAGCATTTT	.	.	TRBV9	TRBJ1-5
CASSKDRGTETQYF	TGTGCCAGCAGTAAAGACAGGGGAACCGAGACCCAGTACTTC	once	TRBD1	TRBV6-5	TRBJ2-5
CASSQAPGGNSPLHF	TGCGCCAGCAGCCAAGCCCCAGGGGGCAATTCACCCCTCCACTTT	.	TRBD1	TRBV4-3	TRBJ1-6
CASNQGTGYTGELFF	TGTGCCAGTAACCAGGGGACAGGCTACACCGGGGAGCTGTTTTTT	.	TRBD1	TRBV5-4	TRBJ2-2
CASSELGTGGRWRYTF	TGTGCCAGCAGTGAATTGGGGACAGGGGGTCGATGGCGCTACACCTTC	.	TRBD1	TRBV25-1	TRBJ1-2
CASSDHHRNTEAFF	TGCGCCAGCAGTGACCACCATCGGAACACTGAAGCTTTCTTT	.	.	TRBV10-2	TRBJ1-1
CASIPPWGANTEAFF	TGTGCCAGCATCCCTCCCTGGGGCGCGAACACTGAAGCTTTCTTT	.	.	TRBV6-5	TRBJ1-1
CASSLGVGETQYF	TGCGCCAGCAGCTTGGGGGTAGGGGAGACCCAGTACTTC	few	.	TRBV5-1	TRBJ2-5
CAWKRDSYTYEQYF	TGTGCCTGGAAACGGGACAGCTATACCTACGAGCAGTACTTC	.	TRBD1	TRBV30	TRBJ2-7
CASSEGQTTDTQYF	TGTGCCAGCAGCGAGGGGCAGACCACAGATACGCAGTATTTT	.	.	TRBV9	TRBJ2-3
CSVVLGGRTEAFF	TGCAGCGTTGTACTCGGGGGACGCACTGAAGCTTTCTTT	.	.	TRBV29-1	TRBJ1-1
CACSQGIGTRGAFF	TGTGCCTGCTCACAGGGTATCGGGACCCGGGGAGCTTTCTTT	.	.	TRBV30	TRBJ1-1
CASTRFGSGANVLTF	TGTGCCAGCACTCGTTTTGGCTCTGGGGCCAACGTCCTGACTTTC	few	.	TRBV9	TRBJ2-6
CASSLDGYNSPLHF	TGTGCCAGCAGCTTAGACGGGTATAATTCACCCCTCCACTTT	.	.	TRBV7-2	TRBJ1-6
CASSSGTRPYEQYF	TGTGCCAGCAGCTCCGGGACACGGCCCTACGAGCAGTACTTC	.	.	TRBV7-2	TRBJ2-7
CASSQAQGGETQYF	TGCGCCAGCAGCCAGGCACAGGGAGGGGAGACCCAGTACTTC	once	.	TRBV4-3	TRBJ2-5
CAWSVQGVDEQYF	TGTGCCTGGAGTGTACAGGGGGTGGACGAGCAGTACTTC	.	TRBD1	TRBV30	TRBJ2-7
CASSSRLAGDETQYF	TGCGCCAGCAGTTCACGACTAGCGGGCGATGAGACCCAGTACTTC	medium-sized	TRBD2	TRBV5-1	TRBJ2-5
CASSKLGGTPTDTQYF	TGTGCCAGCAGCAAGTTGGGGGGGACTCCCACAGATACGCAGTATTTT	.	TRBD2	TRBV9	TRBJ2-3
CSVTDGGTDTQYF	TGCAGCGTTACAGACGGGGGGACAGATACGCAGTATTTT	once	TRBD2	TRBV29-1	TRBJ2-3
CASSQEVPDEKLFF	TGCGCCAGCAGCCAAGAAGTACCTGATGAAAAACTGTTTTTT	.	.	TRBV4-1	TRBJ1-4
CASSFQVNQNTEAFF	TGTGCCAGCAGCTTCCAGGTGAATCAGAACACTGAAGCTTTCTTT	.	.	TRBV7-6	TRBJ1-1
CASSSPAGHTEAFF	TGTGCCAGCAGCTCCCCGGCGGGGCACACTGAAGCTTTCTTT	few	.	TRBV5-6	TRBJ1-1
CASSQDSGSETQYF	TGTGCCAGCAGCCAAGATTCCGGGTCAGAGACCCAGTACTTC	.	.	TRBV14	TRBJ2-5
CASSEPFSYEQYF	TGTGCCAGCAGTGAACCGTTCTCCTACGAGCAGTACTTC	.	.	TRBV2	TRBJ2-7
CASRDTDENTEAFF	TGTGCCAGCAGGGATACAGATGAGAACACTGAAGCTTTCTTT	medium-sized	.	TRBV6-4	TRBJ1-1
CASRPTGTYGYTF	TGTGCCAGCAGACCTACAGGGACGTACGGCTACACCTTC	.	.	TRBV11-2	TRBJ1-2
CASRPGQDYGYTF	TGTGCCAGCAGACCGGGACAGGACTATGGCTACACCTTC	medium-sized	TRBD1	TRBV7-9	TRBJ1-2
CASSFGEKLFF	TGTGCCAGCAGCTTTGGTGAAAAACTGTTTTTT	few	.	TRBV7-9	TRBJ1-4
CASSPWTGDGYGYTF	TGCGCCAGCAGCCCTTGGACAGGGGACGGCTATGGCTACACCTTC	.	TRBD1	TRBV4-1	TRBJ1-2
CASILTGDF	TGTGCCAGCATCTTGACGGGCGACTTC	.	.	TRBV21-1	TRBJ1-2
CASSQGGDSPLHF	TGTGCCAGCTCGCAGGGAGGTGACTCACCCCTCCACTTT	.	.	TRBV5-4	TRBJ1-6
CASSTLLGRGQNYGYTF	TGTGCCAGCAGCACCCTTCTGGGCAGGGGGCAAAACTATGGCTACACCTTC	.	TRBD1	TRBV9	TRBJ1-2
CASGLVRAGQYSNQPQHF	TGTGCTAGTGGTTTGGTAAGGGCGGGACAGTATAGCAATCAGCCCCAGCATTTT	.	TRBD1	TRBV12-5	TRBJ1-5
CASSGAYTEAFF	TGCGCCAGCAGCGGGGCCTACACTGAAGCTTTCTTT	.	.	TRBV4-3	TRBJ1-1
CASRGTYNEQFF	TGTGCCAGTAGAGGCACCTACAATGAGCAGTTCTTC	.	.	TRBV19	TRBJ2-1
CASTKDAYQETQYF	TGTGCCAGTACCAAAGACGCCTACCAAGAGACCCAGTACTTC	.	.	TRBV19	TRBJ2-5
CASSLSGDEKLFF	TGCGCCAGCAGCTTGTCGGGGGATGAAAAACTGTTTTTT	.	.	TRBV5-1	TRBJ1-4
CASSYDRGNEQYF	TGTGCCAGCAGTTACGACAGGGGCAACGAGCAGTACTTC	once	TRBD1	TRBV6-5	TRBJ2-7
CAWSVRGAGELFF	TGTGCCTGGAGTGTAAGGGGGGCCGGGGAGCTGTTTTTT	.	.	TRBV30	TRBJ2-2
CAISESRTGANMNTEAFF	TGTGCCATCAGTGAGTCAAGGACAGGAGCTAACATGAACACTGAAGCTTTCTTT	.	TRBD1	TRBV10-3	TRBJ1-1